A single sample gave rise to the 16 T cell receptor beta chains below, sequenced in a study of cytomegalovirus exposure and HLA in healthy donors. PCR was performed using 60 Vbeta and 13 Jbeta primers. Using immunoSEQ multiplex PCR, the repertoire was profiled, and TCRdb retains in-frame clones only, with some absent. The repertoire includes some 200,000 clones, more than 60% of them detected once, and 2.5% to 3% sits in the top ten. Sequenced sample: PBMCs. The receptors were gathered from a woman aged 60-75 years in good health and CMV-seropositive.

The rearrangement joins TRBV7-9 to TRBJ1-5, with D possibly being TRBD1 (5 bases). Germline values: CDR1 SEHNR, CDR2 FQNEAQ (reference sequence). CDR3 length: 15 residues. Trimming took off 6 bases at V and 5 bases at J, with 17 bases between the two ends. CDR3 nucleotide sequence: TGTGCCAGCAGTTCCGGACACCCCGGAGATCAGCCCCAGCATTTT. Translated: CASSSGHPGDQPQHF.

The CDR3 protein is CASSESGTPSTDTQYF. CDR3 nucleotide sequence: TGCGCCAGCAGCGAAAGCGGGACACCTAGCACAGATACGCAGTATTTT. V usage is TRBV5-1 and J usage is TRBJ2-3; D may be TRBD2 (7 bases). Trimming stripped 4 bases from V and 0 bases from J, with 15 bases between. This CDR3 is 16 amino acids long. Per the germline V gene, CDR1 is SGHRS and CDR2 is YFSETQ.

In regard to this clone: Other DNA sequences within the sample encode an identical CDR3. V usage is TRBV30 and J usage is TRBJ2-1; 8 nucleotides match TRBD2. Trimming removed 0 bases from V and 7 bases from J; junction bases left unmatched: 2. The CDR3 covers 13 residues. Germline V CDR1 and CDR2: GTSNPN, SVGIG (reference sequence). The chain's CDR3 is CAWSVGLVNEQFF. CDR3 nucleotide sequence: TGTGCCTGGAGTGTGGGACTAGTGAATGAGCAGTTCTTC.

The J gene is TRBJ1-6, the V gene TRBV12-5; tentative D call: TRBD1 (5 bases). Germline lookup yields CDR1 LGHNT and CDR2 FRNRAP. The CDR3 is 15 residues long. The germline V and J ends were trimmed by 0 bases and 5 bases, with 8 bases remaining between them. The CDR3 loop reads CASGLVARDNSPLHF. The CDR3 DNA reads TGTGCTAGTGGTTTGGTCGCCAGGGATAATTCACCCCTCCACTTT.

V and J are TRBV7-3 and TRBJ1-1; 10 bases line up with TRBD1. Looked up from germline, CDR1 is SGHTA and CDR2 is FQGTGA. V shed 0 bases and J 8 bases; nucleotides not matched to a gene: 6. The CDR3 consists of 15 residues. The CDR3 DNA reads TGTGCCAGCAGCTTAACCCCAGTGGACAGGGGGGAAGCTTTCTTT. It translates to CASSLTPVDRGEAFF.

The chain has TRBV19 and TRBJ1-2; perhaps TRBD1 as D (5 bases). The germline V and J ends were trimmed by 4 bases and 2 bases, with 8 bases remaining between them. Germline V lookup: CDR1 LNHDA, CDR2 SQIVND (reference sequence). The CDR3 extends over 13 amino acids. In nucleotides, the CDR3 is TGTGCCAGTAGTAGACAGACGAACTATGGCTACACCTTC. It yields the protein CASSRQTNYGYTF.

The chain carries TRBV15 and TRBJ2-2; D is possibly TRBD1 (5 bases). CDR1 and CDR2 (germline): LNHNV, YYDKDF (reference sequence). The CDR3 covers 14 residues. V lost 5 bases and J lost 2, with 9 bases in between. The CDR3 spells CATSPGHNTGELFF. Written as DNA, the CDR3 is TGTGCCACCAGCCCCGGACATAACACCGGGGAGCTGTTTTTT.

V is TRBV29-1 and J is TRBJ2-1; TRBD1 is a possible D gene (5 bases). CDR3 length: 14 residues. Germline V lookup: CDR1 SQVTM, CDR2 ANQGSEA. Deletions cut 6 bases from V and 0 bases from J, with 12 bases between. CDR3: CSVSGSSSYNEQFF. As DNA, the CDR3 is TGCAGCGTCTCAGGGTCGAGCTCCTACAATGAGCAGTTCTTC.

The chain joins TRBV5-5 to TRBJ1-2; TRBD1 matches 7 bases. Trimming cost V 6 bases and J 4 bases; bases outside gene matches: 9. Per the germline V gene, CDR1 is SGHKS and CDR2 is YYEKEE (reference sequence). The CDR3 has 14 residues. CDR3 sequence (DNA): TGTGCCAGCAACACCGGGACAGTGTTCTATGGCTACACCTTC. It specifies CASNTGTVFYGYTF.

The J gene is TRBJ2-4, the V gene TRBV5-1; 7 bases map to TRBD1. CDR1 and CDR2 from the germline V gene are SGHRS and YFSETQ. The trim removed 7 bases at V and 1 base at J, leaving 17 bases unmatched. The CDR3 is made up of 18 amino acids. CDR3 in amino acids: CASLGDSRVDRAKNIQYF. CDR3 nucleotides: TGCGCCAGCCTGGGGGACAGTCGGGTAGATCGGGCCAAAAACATTCAGTACTTC.

This sequence joins TRBV10-1 and TRBJ2-5; 9 bases are a match to TRBD2. This CDR3 comprises 16 residues. Per the germline V gene, CDR1 is WNHNN and CDR2 is SYGVQD (reference sequence). Losses at the gene ends were 3 bases for V and 4 bases for J; bases not matched to a gene: 9. The CDR3 sequence is CASSDTGGRAGETQYF. In DNA, the CDR3 is TGCGCCAGCAGTGATACTGGCGGGAGGGCCGGAGAGACCCAGTACTTC.

This rearrangement joins TRBV5-1 to TRBJ1-1; the D gene is possibly TRBD1 (5 bases). There are 13 residues in the CDR3. Germline V gene sequence: CDR1 SGHRS, CDR2 YFSETQ. V gave up 3 bases and J gave up 8 bases, with 14 bases separating them. The CDR3: CASSSQLNREAFF. Here the CDR3 DNA reads TGCGCCAGCAGCTCGCAGCTGAACAGGGAAGCTTTCTTT.

V usage is TRBV5-4 and J usage is TRBJ2-5, with 9 bases lining up with TRBD2. The CDR3 consists of 15 residues. CDR1 SGHNT and CDR2 YYREEE come from the germline V gene (reference sequence). The ends lost 2 bases at V and 6 bases at J; junction bases unmatched: 8. In DNA form, the CDR3 reads TGTGCCAGCAGCTTACCGGGACTAGCAGGGCAGACCCAGTACTTC. Protein: CASSLPGLAGQTQYF.

This chain connects TRBV30 to TRBJ1-5; possibly TRBD1 for D (5 bases). The length of the CDR3 is 14 residues. Germline V gene sequence: CDR1 GTSNPN, CDR2 SVGIG (reference sequence). The V gene lost 3 bases and the J gene lost 6 bases, with 15 bases spanning the gap. The CDR3 here is CAWSLTAPFQPQHF. The CDR3 bases are TGTGCCTGGAGCTTGACAGCTCCCTTTCAGCCCCAGCATTTT.

V usage is TRBV29-1 and J usage is TRBJ2-5, with 11 nucleotides matching TRBD2. CDR1 and CDR2 (germline): SQVTM, ANQGSEA. V was pared by 6 bases and J by 0 bases, with 6 bases of the junction left unmatched. The CDR3 sequence is 15 residues long. The CDR3, as DNA: TGCAGCGTCGCTACTAGCGGGGGCCACCAAGAGACCCAGTACTTC. It encodes CSVATSGGHQETQYF.

This chain links TRBV7-2 with TRBJ1-2; a possible D gene is TRBD1 (6 bases). The germline V and J ends were trimmed by 1 base and 6 bases, with 9 bases remaining between them. The CDR3 is 13 amino acids. Per the germline V gene, CDR1 is SGHTA and CDR2 is FQGNSA. CDR3 in amino acids: CASSLEGGDGYTF. In DNA, the CDR3 is TGTGCCAGCAGCTTAGAAGGGGGGGATGGCTACACCTTC.